The 32 T cell receptor beta chains below were found in one sample sequenced in a study of blood T cell repertoires in COVID-19. Method: immunoSEQ multiplex PCR; TCRdb's copy keeps in-frame clones and lacks some. Found here are approximately 89,000 clones, 75% to 90% of them singletons; the top ten hold around 21%. The sample comprised peripheral blood. The receptors were gathered from a woman older than 75 with acute or convalescent COVID-19.

V and J are TRBV18 and TRBJ1-1; D is perhaps TRBD1 (6 bases). Germline loops: CDR1 KGHSH, CDR2 LQKENI. Trimming left V 4 bases short and J 3 bases short, with 9 bases between. The CDR3 is made up of 13 amino acids. CDR3 in amino acids: CASSREGDTEAFF. CDR3 in DNA: TGTGCCAGCTCACGCGAGGGGGACACTGAAGCTTTCTTT.

A single count supports this clone. The rearrangement links TRBV6-2 or TRBV6-3 to TRBJ2-2, with TRBD2 matching over 10 bases. Germline values: CDR1 MNHEY, CDR2 SVGEGT. Germline trimming cut 0 bases from V and 4 bases from J; bases unmatched to any gene: 11. This CDR3 is built from 19 residues. CDR3 DNA: TGTGCCAGCAGTTACTCGCGTCAGGGAGTAGCGGGAGGCACCGGGGAGCTGTTTTTT. This sequence encodes CASSYSRQGVAGGTGELFF.

The chain is built from TRBV6-5 and TRBJ1-5; maybe TRBD1 (5 bases). V lost 5 bases to trimming and J lost 3 bases, with 11 bases between them. Germline assignment: CDR1 MNHEY and CDR2 SVGAGI. This CDR3 has 14 amino acids. This CDR3 reads CASSTGHDNQPQHF. CDR3 DNA: TGTGCCAGCAGTACTGGACATGACAATCAGCCCCAGCATTTT.

This chain uses TRBV30 with TRBJ2-5, with 7 positions matching TRBD1. Germline values: CDR1 GTSNPN, CDR2 SVGIG (reference sequence). Germline trimming cut 2 bases from V and 2 bases from J; bases unmatched to any gene: 8. This CDR3 is 15 amino acids long. CDR3 residues: CAWSSIQGRQETQYF. CDR3 in DNA: TGTGCCTGGAGTTCGATACAGGGGCGGCAAGAGACCCAGTACTTC.

This rearrangement joins TRBV7-2 to TRBJ2-6; unclear D gene. Germline V gene lookup returns CDR1 SGHTA and CDR2 FQGNSA. There are 18 residues in the CDR3. V was clipped by 1 base and J by 0 bases, with 13 bases between them. DNA of the CDR3: TGTGCCAGCAGCTTAGACGGTGCGCGGCTCTCTGGGGCCAACGTCCTGACTTTC. This sequence encodes CASSLDGARLSGANVLTF.

V gene TRBV19 combines with J gene TRBJ1-2; TRBD1 aligns across 11 bases. The CDR3 has 16 amino acids. Germline loops: CDR1 LNHDA, CDR2 SQIVND (reference sequence). Trimming at V came to 4 bases and at J to 2 bases, leaving 6 bases not matched to a gene. CDR3 DNA sequence: TGTGCCAGTAGTACCCAGCGGACAGGGGGCAACTATGGCTACACCTTC. This sequence encodes CASSTQRTGGNYGYTF.

The V call is TRBV12-3 or TRBV12-4, the J call TRBJ2-1; 8 nucleotides line up with TRBD2. The CDR3 length is 13 residues. Trimming removed 0 bases from V and 14 bases from J; junction bases left unmatched: 6. This chain's CDR3 is CASSLASGDREFF. CDR3 DNA sequence: TGTGCCAGCAGTTTAGCTAGCGGGGACCGGGAGTTCTTC.

In this sample, this clone turned up a few times. The V call is TRBV3-1 (or the pseudogene TRBV3-2), the J call TRBJ1-4, with TRBD1 identical over 7 bases. Germline V gives CDR1 LGHDT, CDR2 YNNKEL (reference sequence). The CDR3 has 16 residues. V dropped 5 bases and J dropped 0; count of bases not matched to a gene: 6. Written as DNA, the CDR3 is TGTGCCAGCAGCTTTCTTGGGACAGCAACTAATGAAAAACTGTTTTTT. Amino acids: CASSFLGTATNEKLFF.

V gene TRBV5-1 combines with J gene TRBJ2-1; 9 bases align to TRBD1. Germline V gene sequence: CDR1 SGHRS, CDR2 YFSETQ. V lost 4 bases to trimming and J lost 5 bases; unmatched junction nucleotides: 7. This CDR3 contains 15 residues. Here the CDR3 DNA reads TGCGCCAGCAGCCCACGGACAGGGGCGAACAATGAGCAGTTCTTC. Translated, it gives CASSPRTGANNEQFF.

This chain uses TRBV5-6 with TRBJ1-1, with D tentatively TRBD1 (6 bases). Germline CDR1 and CDR2: SGHDT and YYEEEE. V lost 1 base to trimming and J lost 4 bases, with 11 bases between them. The CDR3 length is 14 residues. CDR3 protein: CASSLLSGVTEAFF. The CDR3 coding sequence is TGTGCCAGCAGCTTGCTCTCAGGGGTCACTGAAGCTTTCTTT.

This chain joins TRBV7-8 and TRBJ2-7, with 9 bases fitting TRBD2. V gave up 1 base and J gave up 2 bases; unmatched junction bases: 3. Germline loops: CDR1 SGHVS, CDR2 FQNEAQ. The CDR3 is 15 residues long. Here the CDR3 DNA reads TGTGCCAGCAGCTTAGTAGCGGGAGAGGCCTACGAGCAGTACTTC. This sequence encodes CASSLVAGEAYEQYF.

The chain recombines TRBV4-2 with TRBJ2-2; 7 bases map to TRBD1. The V gene's germline CDR1 is LGHNA and CDR2 YNFKEQ. V gave up 3 bases and J gave up 3 bases; unmatched junction bases: 4. The CDR3 extends over 15 amino acids. In nucleotides, the CDR3 is TGTGCCAGCAGCCACCCTGACAGGGACACCGGGGAGCTGTTTTTT. Translated, it gives CASSHPDRDTGELFF.

The chain couples TRBV11-1 to TRBJ2-2; the D is unclear. Trimming shortened V by 3 bases and J by 8 bases, and 16 bases separated the two germline ends. This CDR3 is built from 15 residues. Germline values: CDR1 SGHAT, CDR2 FQDESV (reference sequence). The CDR3 here is CASSLIRAPGGELFF. CDR3 in DNA: TGTGCCAGCAGCTTGATTCGAGCCCCCGGTGGGGAGCTGTTTTTT.

The chain joins TRBV3-1 (or the pseudogene TRBV3-2) to TRBJ2-2, with 11 nucleotides matching TRBD2. V lost 2 bases, J lost 2 bases, and 10 bases stayed unmatched. CDR1 and CDR2 (germline): LGHDT, YNNKEL (reference sequence). The CDR3 length is 19 residues. The CDR3 DNA sequence: TGTGCCAGCAGCCAATATCGCCCTAGCGGGAGGAGTAACACCGGGGAGCTGTTTTTT. It codes for CASSQYRPSGRSNTGELFF.

The rearrangement uses TRBV6-5 and TRBJ1-1, with a tentative D call TRBD1 (6 bases). The CDR3 has 12 amino acids. Germline CDR1 MNHEY, CDR2 SVGAGI. Trimming took off 6 bases at V and 7 bases at J, with 12 bases between the two ends. The CDR3 sequence is CASSLGTFEAFF. The CDR3, as DNA: TGTGCCAGCAGCCTCGGGACATTTGAAGCTTTCTTT.

The CDR3 loop is CASSLLVNTEAFF. The CDR3 nucleotides read TGTGCCAGCAGTTTATTAGTGAACACTGAAGCTTTCTTT. This chain joins TRBV27 and TRBJ1-1; D gene uncertain. V lost 1 base and J lost 0, with 3 bases in between. Germline CDR1 reads MNHEY; CDR2 reads SMNVEV (reference sequence). This CDR3 contains 13 residues.

This sequence joins TRBV19 and TRBJ1-1; 7 bases align to TRBD1. The CDR3 runs 14 residues. Trimming took 5 bases from V and 0 from J; bases not matched to a gene: 3. Germline CDR1 is LNHDA and CDR2 is SQIVND (reference sequence). The CDR3, as DNA: TGTGCCAGTAGTGCCGACAGGGTGAACACTGAAGCTTTCTTT. Translating it yields CASSADRVNTEAFF.

The CDR3 reads CASRGTGLSGELFF. The CDR3 region has the DNA TGTGCCAGCAGAGGGACAGGGCTCTCCGGGGAGCTGTTTTTT. The genes are TRBV2 and TRBJ2-2; TRBD1 matches 9 bases. The CDR3 totals 14 residues. Germline assignment: CDR1 SNHLY and CDR2 FYNNEI. Losses at the gene ends were 6 bases for V and 6 bases for J; bases not matched to a gene: 5.

The CDR3 DNA reads as TGTGCCAGCAGTCAAAACAGGGGGCGCGAAAAACTGTTTTTT. Translated: CASSQNRGREKLFF. This chain uses TRBV6-5 with TRBJ1-4, with 9 bases matching TRBD1. The CDR3 spans 14 residues. V was clipped by 5 bases and J by 8 bases; unmatched bases: 6. Germline CDR1 MNHEY, CDR2 SVGAGI.

The chain recombines TRBV6-6 with TRBJ1-1; TRBD1 is a possible D gene (5 bases). The V end was cut by 6 bases, the J end by 0 bases, with 8 bases between. This CDR3 is 13 amino acids long. CDR1 and CDR2 (germline): MNHNY, SVGAGI (reference sequence). The CDR3: CASRVRVNTEAFF. The DNA of the CDR3 is TGTGCCAGCAGAGTCAGGGTGAACACTGAAGCTTTCTTT.

The CDR3 region is CASSLIPVGTANTGELFF. The CDR3, as DNA: TGTGCCAGCAGCTTGATCCCGGTGGGGACAGCGAACACCGGGGAGCTGTTTTTT. The chain couples TRBV5-5 to TRBJ2-2; 7 nucleotides match TRBD1. The CDR3 has 18 amino acids. The germline V gene has CDR1 SGHKS and CDR2 YYEKEE (reference sequence). Unmatched junction bases numbered 9, after V lost 1 base and J lost 0 bases.

This chain links TRBV6-6 with TRBJ1-3; TRBD1 aligns across 7 bases. The V segment lost 5 bases and the J segment 5 bases; nucleotides outside the gene matches: 9. The CDR3 is 15 residues long. Germline V gene data show CDR1 as MNHNY and CDR2 as SVGAGI (reference sequence). CDR3 sequence (DNA): TGTGCCAGCAGTCGGTCACAGGGGTTTCGAAACACCATATATTTT. Protein: CASSRSQGFRNTIYF.

This clone was seen a handful of times. The chain links TRBV5-1 to TRBJ1-1; TRBD1 matches 9 bases. The V gene end was trimmed by 3 bases and the J gene end by 7 bases; junction bases not matched to a gene: 7. The germline gives CDR1 SGHRS, CDR2 YFSETQ. CDR3 length: 14 amino acids. CDR3 in DNA: TGCGCCAGCAGCTCCGGGACAGGGCTTCTTGAAGCTTTCTTT. Translation: CASSSGTGLLEAFF.

The V and J genes are TRBV6-2 or TRBV6-3 and TRBJ1-1, with 7 positions matching TRBD1. V gave up 5 bases and J gave up 0 bases; unmatched junction bases: 6. This CDR3 region has 15 residues. The V gene's germline CDR1 is MNHEY and CDR2 SVGEGT. The CDR3 is CASSGGGQVNTEAFF. The DNA of the CDR3 is TGTGCCAGCAGTGGAGGCGGACAGGTGAACACTGAAGCTTTCTTT.

The V and J genes are TRBV2 and TRBJ1-5; D is unclear. V dropped 8 bases and J dropped 3 bases, with 8 bases sitting between them. The CDR3 loop spans 12 amino acids. CDR1 and CDR2 from the germline V gene are SNHLY and FYNNEI. The CDR3 DNA sequence: TGTGCCAGCCAAAGCGCCAATCAGCCCCAGCATTTT. The encoded protein is CASQSANQPQHF.

The chain uses TRBV29-1 and TRBJ1-1; 7 positions match TRBD1. CDR1 is SQVTM and CDR2 is ANQGSEA in the germline V gene. Losses at the gene ends were 5 bases for V and 0 bases for J; bases not matched to a gene: 9. The CDR3 consists of 15 residues. In DNA, the CDR3 is TGCAGCGTTAACAGGGGATCCCTCATGAACACTGAAGCTTTCTTT. Encoded protein: CSVNRGSLMNTEAFF.

This clone was detected only once. V is TRBV7-9 and J is TRBJ1-3; TRBD1 matches at 7 bases. Germline V gene lookup returns CDR1 SEHNR and CDR2 FQNEAQ (reference sequence). This CDR3 contains 16 residues. Germline trimming cut 6 bases from V and 4 bases from J; bases unmatched to any gene: 12. The CDR3 sequence is CASRPPDRVPGNTIYF. The CDR3 nucleotides read TGTGCCAGCAGACCCCCTGACAGGGTCCCCGGAAACACCATATATTTT.

V is TRBV7-2 and J is TRBJ1-2; D is undetermined. The CDR3 spans 13 residues. Trimming took off 1 base at V and 5 bases at J, with 8 bases between the two ends. Germline values: CDR1 SGHTA, CDR2 FQGNSA. For the CDR3, the DNA is TGTGCCAGCAGCTTAGGAGGGTATTATGGCTACACCTTC. It encodes CASSLGGYYGYTF.

The V gene is TRBV1, the J gene TRBJ2-3; the DNA was not compared with TRBD2, the D call given in the table. TRBV1 is recorded as a pseudogene. The CDR3 has 19 residues. The CDR3 reads CTSSQVAGAHITRTDTQYF. Here the CDR3 DNA reads TGCACCAGCAGCCAAGTCGCGGGGGCCCATATAACCCGCACAGATACGCAGTATTTT.

This CDR3 is CASSVGTSANEQFF. CDR3 nucleotide sequence: TGTGCCAGCAGCGTCGGGACTAGCGCCAATGAGCAGTTCTTC. The V gene is TRBV7-2, the J gene TRBJ2-1; 10 nucleotides align to TRBD2. This CDR3 has 14 residues. After removal of 5 bases from V and 6 bases from J, the junction contained 4 bases not matched to a gene. Germline CDR1 reads SGHTA; CDR2 reads FQGNSA.

This chain connects TRBV5-4 to TRBJ1-6; no reliable D call. Trimming left V 0 bases short and J 8 bases short, with 12 bases between. The CDR3 has 15 residues. Germline V CDR1 and CDR2: SGHNT, YYREEE (reference sequence). The CDR3 region is CASSLGRGGDSPLHF. CDR3 DNA sequence: TGTGCCAGCAGCTTGGGCCGGGGAGGCGATTCACCCCTCCACTTT.

This clone came up once. CDR3 sequence (DNA): TGTGCCAGCAGCGGACTAGTTCGAGCCTACAATGAGCAGTTCTTC. Protein product: CASSGLVRAYNEQFF. The chain combines TRBV7-2 with TRBJ2-1; TRBD2 agrees at 7 bases. V lost 5 bases and J lost 2; bases outside the gene matches: 6. This CDR3 is 15 amino acids long. Germline CDR1 is SGHTA and CDR2 is FQGNSA. Full variable domain (rest looked up from reference TRBV7-2 and TRBJ2-1): GAGVSQSPSNKVTEKGKDVELRCDPISGHTALYWYRQSLGQGLEFLIYFQGNSAPDKSGLPSDRFSAERTGGSVSTLTIQRTQQEDSAVYLCASSGLVRAYNEQFFGPGTRLTVL.